The 7 T cell receptor beta chains listed next were all sequenced from one sample in a study of OX40 agonist ivuxolimab in advanced cancers. Assay: immunoSEQ multiplex PCR; the TCRdb copy retains only in-frame clones and omits some. The sample has about 68,000 clones, about 85% seen once; the top ten hold 0.68%. The input for sequencing was CD4+ or CD8+ T cells sorted from blood, taken in a trial of the OX40 agonist ivuxolimab. These receptors were taken from an adult with an advanced solid tumor such as melanoma, head and neck, liver or kidney cancer.

The V call is TRBV5-1, the J call TRBJ1-3, with 7 bases fitting TRBD1. V dropped 1 base and J dropped 0; count of bases not matched to a gene: 4. The germline V gene has CDR1 SGHRS and CDR2 YFSETQ. The CDR3 contains 16 residues. This CDR3 is CASSLWGQTSGNTIYF. CDR3 coding DNA: TGCGCCAGCAGCTTGTGGGGACAGACCTCTGGAAACACCATATATTTT.

The genes are TRBV5-1 and TRBJ2-7; D possibly uses TRBD1 or TRBD2 (5 bases each). Germline lookup yields CDR1 SGHRS and CDR2 YFSETQ. Deletions cut 0 bases from V and 4 bases from J, with 14 bases between. This CDR3 is 15 amino acids long. The CDR3 DNA reads TGCGCCAGCAGCTTGGAGCCAGGGACCGGGTACGAGCAGTACTTC. Translating it yields CASSLEPGTGYEQYF.

The V call is TRBV7-9, the J call TRBJ2-7; TRBD1 is a possible D gene (6 bases). CDR3 size: 15 residues. CDR1 and CDR2 from the germline V gene are SEHNR and FQNEAQ (reference sequence). V shed 6 bases and J shed 5 bases, with 20 bases lying between them. The CDR3 loop is CASSTYRDKLDEQYF. The CDR3 bases are TGTGCCAGCAGTACATACCGGGACAAATTGGACGAGCAGTACTTC.

The V and J genes are TRBV19 and TRBJ1-5; tentatively, D is TRBD1 (5 bases). The CDR3 has 15 amino acids. The germline V gene has CDR1 LNHDA and CDR2 SQIVND (reference sequence). V lost 4 bases to trimming and J lost 1 base, with 11 bases between them. CDR3 region: CASSTPRQSNQPQHF. The CDR3 DNA follows: TGTGCCAGTAGTACACCGCGACAGAGCAATCAGCCCCAGCATTTT.

This CDR3 reads CASSVDSRIGYTF. Written as DNA, the CDR3 is TGTGCCAGCAGCGTAGATTCTCGGATTGGCTACACCTTC. The rearrangement uses TRBV9 and TRBJ1-2, with D hard to call. The CDR3 is made up of 13 amino acids. The V gene's germline CDR1 is SGDLS and CDR2 YYNGEE. V dropped 0 bases and J dropped 7 bases, with 10 bases sitting between them.

This rearrangement joins TRBV19 to TRBJ1-5; no firm D call. The CDR3 loop spans 15 amino acids. Germline values: CDR1 LNHDA, CDR2 SQIVND (reference sequence). The germline V and J ends were trimmed by 7 bases and 3 bases, with 16 bases remaining between them. DNA of the CDR3: TGTGCCAGTAAATCGCGGACGGGGAACAATCAGCCCCAGCATTTT. It is translated as CASKSRTGNNQPQHF.

The chain recombines TRBV6-6 with TRBJ2-5, with D maybe TRBD1 (6 bases). CDR3 length: 15 residues. Trimming took off 0 bases at V and 2 bases at J, with 10 bases between the two ends. Germline V gives CDR1 MNHNY, CDR2 SVGAGI (reference sequence). The CDR3 DNA is TGTGCCAGCAGTTACTCACCAGGACAGCAAGAGACCCAGTACTTC. Protein sequence: CASSYSPGQQETQYF.